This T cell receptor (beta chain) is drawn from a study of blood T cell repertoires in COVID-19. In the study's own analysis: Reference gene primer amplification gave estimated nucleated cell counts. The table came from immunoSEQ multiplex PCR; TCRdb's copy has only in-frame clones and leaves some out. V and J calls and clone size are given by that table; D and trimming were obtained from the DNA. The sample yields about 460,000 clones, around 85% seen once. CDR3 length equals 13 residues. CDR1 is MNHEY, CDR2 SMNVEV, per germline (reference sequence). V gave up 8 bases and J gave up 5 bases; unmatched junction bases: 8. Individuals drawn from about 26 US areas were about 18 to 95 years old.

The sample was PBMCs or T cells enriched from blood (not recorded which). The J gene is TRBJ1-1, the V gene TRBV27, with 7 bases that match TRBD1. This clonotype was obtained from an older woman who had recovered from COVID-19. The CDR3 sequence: CASRQGQLTEAFF. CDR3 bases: TGTGCCAGCCGACAGGGACAGTTAACTGAAGCTTTCTTT.